These 20 T cell receptor beta chains came from one sample sequenced in a study of T cell repertoires in cytomegalovirus infection (dated by TCRdb to the late 2010s). The sample was run on an Illumina HiSeq 1500. TCRdb redid the processing of the public reads, applying fastp at Q25 and MiXCR, and retained in-frame beta chains. Duplicate CDR3 protein sequences are folded into a single record with the most common DNA and genes. The sample has some 450,000 distinct CDR3 sequences on record, 25% to 40% of them singletons. The ten top clones hold roughly 13% of the sample. The sequencing input was PBMCs. The origin of the receptors is a human donor in good health (CMV status not recorded). Some clones in this sample may be carry-over from other donors' samples.

This rearrangement joins TRBV24-1 to TRBJ2-3; D might be TRBD1 (6 bases). The germline V gene encodes CDR1 KGHDR and CDR2 SFDVKD. Trimming shortened V by 4 bases and J by 6 bases, and 13 bases separated the two germline ends. This CDR3 spans 14 amino acids. The CDR3 protein is CATSEPGQMDTQYF. CDR3 coding DNA: TGTGCCACCAGTGAACCGGGACAAATGGATACGCAGTATTTT.

The V and J genes are TRBV6-1 and TRBJ2-2; D is undetermined. Trimming cost V 1 base and J 4 bases, with 13 bases left between them. Germline V gene lookup returns CDR1 MNHNS and CDR2 SASEGT. The length of the CDR3 is 16 residues. This CDR3 is CASSEGTYTATGELFF. The CDR3 region has the DNA TGTGCCAGCAGTGAAGGGACCTACACCGCCACCGGGGAGCTGTTTTTT.

This clonotype has more than one count but fewer than ten. The CDR3 loop is CASSSQGAAGSPLHF. Written as DNA, the CDR3 is TGTGCCAGCAGTTCTCAGGGGGCGGCAGGTTCACCCCTCCACTTT. This chain joins TRBV12-3 or TRBV12-4 and TRBJ1-6, with 8 nucleotides matching TRBD1. The length of the CDR3 is 15 residues. The J segment lost 9 bases and the V segment lost 4 bases, leaving 8 bases of the junction unmatched.

The table lists this clonotype with a few counts. The chain links TRBV11-2 to TRBJ1-5; 7 bases match TRBD1. This CDR3 is 16 amino acids long. With V trimmed by 5 bases and J by 6 bases, 13 bases remained unmatched. The germline gives CDR1 SGHAT, CDR2 FQNNGV. The CDR3, as DNA: TGTGCCAGCAGCCCGCAAGTAGGGGGCGTGGGTCAGCCCCAGCATTTT. Amino acids: CASSPQVGGVGQPQHF.

This clonotype has a count of ten or more. The gene calls are TRBV12-3 or TRBV12-4 and TRBJ1-5, with D tentatively TRBD1 (5 bases). Trimming cost V 3 bases and J 7 bases, with 13 bases left between them. The CDR3 sequence is 14 residues long. The CDR3 spells CASSFEAGLQPQHF. CDR3 DNA sequence: TGTGCCAGCAGTTTTGAGGCAGGGTTGCAGCCCCAGCATTTT.

This rearrangement joins TRBV6-1 to TRBJ2-2; possibly TRBD1 for D (5 bases). The germline V and J ends were trimmed by 5 bases and 5 bases, with 18 bases remaining between them. CDR3 size: 16 residues. The germline V gene encodes CDR1 MNHNS and CDR2 SASEGT. The CDR3 DNA reads as TGTGCCAGCAGTCCTCTCAGGGCAGGCGAAACCGGGGAGCTGTTTTTT. Translation gives CASSPLRAGETGELFF.

This clonotype appeared a few times. The V call is TRBV6-5, the J call TRBJ1-5; a possible D gene is TRBD1 (6 bases). CDR1 and CDR2 from the germline V gene are MNHEY and SVGAGI. V lost 7 bases to trimming and J lost 2 bases, with 12 bases between them. There are 14 residues in the CDR3. CDR3 region: CASKGVEGNQPQHF. The CDR3, as DNA: TGTGCCAGCAAGGGGGTGGAGGGCAATCAGCCCCAGCATTTT.

The V and J genes are TRBV7-9 and TRBJ1-4; 8 bases are shared with TRBD1. The CDR3 has 14 residues. Per germline, CDR1 SEHNR and CDR2 FQNEAQ (reference sequence). With 8 bases clipped from V and 4 bases from J, the junction kept 6 bases outside the gene matches. The DNA for the CDR3 is TGTGCCAGCCAGACAGGGGATAATAATGAAAAACTGTTTTTT. This encodes CASQTGDNNEKLFF.

There are a few counts of this clonotype. The chain has TRBV5-4 and TRBJ2-5; 9 positions match TRBD2. With V trimmed by 0 bases and J by 5 bases, 5 bases remained unmatched. From germline, CDR1 is SGHNT and CDR2 YYREEE (reference sequence). The CDR3 is 15 amino acids. DNA for the CDR3: TGTGCCAGCAGCTTGGTAGCGGGGGCGCAGGAGACCCAGTACTTC. Translated: CASSLVAGAQETQYF. The whole variable domain, filled in from reference TRBV5-4 and TRBJ2-5, reads ETGVTQSPTHLIKTRGQQVTLRCSSQSGHNTVSWYQQALGQGPQFIFQYYREEENGRGNFPPRFSGLQFPNYSSELNVNALELDDSALYLCASSLVAGAQETQYFGPGTRLLVL.

The chain links TRBV11-1 to TRBJ2-5, with TRBD2 identical over 7 bases. CDR3 length: 13 residues. The V gene's germline CDR1 is SGHAT and CDR2 FQDESV (reference sequence). V was pared by 2 bases and J by 5 bases, with 2 bases of the junction left unmatched. The CDR3: CASSLPGGETQYF. In DNA, the CDR3 is TGTGCCAGCAGCTTACCCGGGGGGGAGACCCAGTACTTC.

This clonotype came up many times. The V call is TRBV7-2, the J call TRBJ1-1, with TRBD1 identical over 8 bases. The V segment lost 1 base and the J segment 0 bases; nucleotides outside the gene matches: 10. Germline V gene lookup returns CDR1 SGHTA and CDR2 FQGNSA. CDR3 length equals 18 residues. The DNA of the CDR3 is TGTGCCAGCAGCTTAGAAGGGGCCAGGGGGCCTTTGAACACTGAAGCTTTCTTT. This sequence encodes CASSLEGARGPLNTEAFF.

This clonotype was observed at least ten times. The gene calls are TRBV4-1 and TRBJ2-5, with 8 bases matching TRBD1. CDR3 length: 15 amino acids. Germline CDR1 MGHRA, CDR2 YSYEKL. V trimming: 4 bases; J trimming: 5 bases; junction bases outside the gene matches: 9. The CDR3, as DNA: TGCGCCAGCAGCCTACAACAGGGGGAGATGGAGACCCAGTACTTC. This codes for CASSLQQGEMETQYF.

Only a few counts were recorded for this clonotype. The chain combines TRBV7-2 with TRBJ2-3; tentative D call: TRBD1 (6 bases). This CDR3 has 14 residues. With 3 bases removed from V and 0 bases from J, the gap between germline ends came to 7 bases. CDR1 and CDR2 (germline): SGHTA, FQGNSA. DNA for the CDR3: TGTGCCAGCAGCTTCGACAGGAGCACAGATACGCAGTATTTT. It specifies CASSFDRSTDTQYF.

This clonotype appeared a few times. The chain couples TRBV6-2 or TRBV6-3 to TRBJ1-6; D is undetermined. This CDR3 spans 13 amino acids. V was clipped by 6 bases and J by 7 bases, with 10 bases between them. Germline values: CDR1 MNHEY, CDR2 SVGEGT. Here the CDR3 DNA reads TGTGCCAGCAGAATGAACCCAAATTCACCCCTCCACTTT. It yields the protein CASRMNPNSPLHF.

A remark on this clonotype: The junction and the germline gene differ at one end; a read error may be behind it. The chain uses TRBV19 and TRBJ2-5; D is unclear. The germline V gene has CDR1 LNHDA and CDR2 SQIVND (reference sequence). The CDR3 is 15 amino acids. The CDR3 nucleotides read TGTGCCAGAAGTATAGTCGCCGCACCCCAAGAGACCCAGTACTTC. This sequence encodes CARSIVAAPQETQYF.

In the case of this clonotype: A read error may be the cause here, since a much bigger clone is one base away. A read error is likely, as this CDR3 ends without the conserved phenylalanine or tryptophan. The chain links TRBV10-3 to TRBJ2-2, with 7 bases identical to TRBD1. Germline V gene lookup returns CDR1 ENHRY and CDR2 SYGVKD. V was pared by 7 bases and J by 5 bases, with 7 bases of the junction left unmatched. This CDR3 region has 14 residues. The CDR3 spells CAITGQTGTGELFC. CDR3 nucleotide sequence: TGTGCCATCACGGGACAGACTGGGACCGGGGAGCTGTTTTGT.

This clonotype was counted ten times or more. V is TRBV7-9 and J is TRBJ1-2; maybe TRBD1 (6 bases). V was cut by 1 base and J by 8 bases, with 17 bases left in between. The CDR3 contains 15 residues. Germline CDR1 reads SEHNR; CDR2 reads FQNEAQ (reference sequence). For the CDR3, the DNA is TGTGCCAGCAGCTTAGGCCGGGGGGCCAGAGAAGGCTACACCTTC. Encoded protein: CASSLGRGAREGYTF.

The J gene is TRBJ2-1, the V gene TRBV3-1, with 7 nucleotides matching TRBD1. Trimming removed 8 bases from V and 0 bases from J; junction bases left unmatched: 7. Germline lookup yields CDR1 LGHDT and CDR2 YNNKEL (reference sequence). This CDR3 spans 15 amino acids. In DNA form, the CDR3 reads TGTGCCAGCTCCCGACAGGGAAGCTCCTACAATGAGCAGTTCTTC. Translated: CASSRQGSSYNEQFF.

Remarks on this clonotype: This sequence may be a read error, since a much larger clone differs from it by one base. This rearrangement joins TRBV27 to TRBJ2-1, with 8 bases that match TRBD1. The CDR3 sequence is 16 residues long. V trimming: 7 bases; J trimming: 4 bases; junction bases outside the gene matches: 12. Germline CDR1 reads MNHEY; CDR2 reads SMNVEV (reference sequence). The CDR3 reads CASIAYRDRRYNEQFF. CDR3 sequence (DNA): TGTGCCAGCATAGCCTACCGGGACAGGCGATACAATGAGCAGTTCTTC.

A few counts support this clonotype. The chain links TRBV7-2 to TRBJ1-6; D call uncertain. From germline, CDR1 is SGHTA and CDR2 FQGNSA. The CDR3 totals 15 residues. Trimming cost V 3 bases and J 4 bases, with 10 bases left between them. The CDR3 is CASSLGPLYNSPLHF. DNA for the CDR3: TGTGCCAGCAGCTTGGGTCCGCTATATAATTCACCCCTCCACTTT.